This TCR beta chain stems from a study of early T cells in non-severe SARS-CoV-2 infection. On the study more broadly: Chains were not paired, and sequencing was done on bulk RNA from unsorted whole blood.

The germline V and J ends were trimmed by 0 bases and 4 bases, with 16 bases remaining between them. The CDR3 sequence is 16 residues long. Germline CDR1 and CDR2: DFQATT and SNEGSKA (reference sequence). General study findings and limits: VDJdb matching favored anti-spike CD8 responses, missing private and CD4 specificities.

In the case of this clonotype: Its specificity is unknown.

Individual cDNA molecules were tagged with unique molecular identifiers. One entry per CDR3 protein, called by TCRdb with MiXCR from the 5' RACE reads. Of approximately 71,000 distinct CDR3 sequences in the sample, roughly 11% were seen once. The rearrangement joins TRBV20-1 to TRBJ2-1; tentative D call: TRBD2 (5 bases). Sequencing was done on a sample of whole blood. This clonotype originated in an adult who was a healthcare worker with PCR-confirmed SARS-CoV-2 infection or an uninfected control (not recorded which). The CDR3 sequence: CSARDRAGGNYNEQFF. The DNA of the CDR3 is TGCAGTGCTAGAGATCGGGCTGGAGGTAATTACAATGAGCAGTTCTTC.